Listed below are T cell receptor beta chains from one sample, sequenced in a study of CD8 T cells in ankylosing spondylitis. Using its own MiXCR run on the 5' RACE reads, TCRdb lists one record per CDR3 protein. The table lists 650,000 to 800,000 distinct CDR3 sequences, around a fifth of them singletons, with about a fifth in the top ten. Sequences were obtained from blood, either unsorted or a sorted T cell fraction (not recorded which). Every receptor here comes from a male donor with ankylosing spondylitis. Each CDR3 is given with its conserved first and last residue. The order of the fields is CDR3 DNA, CDR3 protein, D gene, clone size, V gene, J gene. A D gene is named only where the DNA matches it firmly. The listing skips clone size in some rows; elsewhere it reads once, few, many or a size class.

CDR3 DNA: TGTGCCAGCAGCTTGAATAGACCGGGACAGGGGGCGGGAGGCTACACCTTC; CDR3 protein: CASSLNRPGQGAGGYTF; D gene: TRBD1; clone size: -; V gene: TRBV7-3; J gene: TRBJ1-2
CDR3 DNA: TGTGCCAGCAGCGGAGGGGCGGGGGGTCCTATCAATGAGCAGTTCTTC; CDR3 protein: CASSGGAGGPINEQFF; D gene: TRBD2; clone size: few; V gene: TRBV9; J gene: TRBJ2-1
CDR3 DNA: TGTGCCAGCAGCTCGGGGGCACCCAACACTGAAGCTTTCTTT; CDR3 protein: CASSSGAPNTEAFF; D gene: -; clone size: -; V gene: TRBV7-9; J gene: TRBJ1-1
CDR3 DNA: TGCAGCGTAGGACTAGTAAACAATGAGCAGTTCTTC; CDR3 protein: CSVGLVNNEQFF; D gene: TRBD2; clone size: many; V gene: TRBV29-1; J gene: TRBJ2-1
CDR3 DNA: TGCGCCAGCAGCCAAGTGACAGGGAACTATGGCTACACCTTC; CDR3 protein: CASSQVTGNYGYTF; D gene: TRBD1; clone size: -; V gene: TRBV4-3; J gene: TRBJ1-2
CDR3 DNA: TGTGCCAGCAGGGGGACAGGGGACATACAAGAGACCCAGTACTTC; CDR3 protein: CASRGTGDIQETQYF; D gene: TRBD1; clone size: few; V gene: TRBV27; J gene: TRBJ2-5
CDR3 DNA: TGTGCCAGCAGTTTAACCAGGGGGCATGGAAACACCATATATTTT; CDR3 protein: CASSLTRGHGNTIYF; D gene: TRBD1; clone size: few; V gene: TRBV27; J gene: TRBJ1-3
CDR3 DNA: TGTGCCACCAGTGGTACTAGCGGGACAGATACGCAGTATTTT; CDR3 protein: CATSGTSGTDTQYF; D gene: TRBD2; clone size: few; V gene: TRBV24-1; J gene: TRBJ2-3
CDR3 DNA: TGTGCCAGCTCACAACAGGCCGGGGAGCTGTTTTTT; CDR3 protein: CASSQQAGELFF; D gene: -; clone size: -; V gene: TRBV18; J gene: TRBJ2-2
CDR3 DNA: TGTGCCAGCAGTTTGAAGGGCGGGGCGAGGCAGTACTTC; CDR3 protein: CASSLKGGARQYF; D gene: -; clone size: few; V gene: TRBV12-3/TRBV12-4; J gene: TRBJ2-7
CDR3 DNA: TGTGCCAGCAGACGGGATGGGGGCACCGGGGAGCTGTTTTTT; CDR3 protein: CASRRDGGTGELFF; D gene: -; clone size: few; V gene: TRBV6-2/TRBV6-3; J gene: TRBJ2-2
CDR3 DNA: TGCAGTGCTAGAGAATATGGGCAGGCAGCGAACACCGGGGAGCTGTTTTTT; CDR3 protein: CSAREYGQAANTGELFF; D gene: -; clone size: few; V gene: TRBV20-1; J gene: TRBJ2-2
CDR3 DNA: TGTGCCTGGAGTGTAGAAGTCGGTACGCAGTATTTT; CDR3 protein: CAWSVEVGTQYF; D gene: -; clone size: -; V gene: TRBV30; J gene: TRBJ2-3
CDR3 DNA: TGCAGCGTTGAAGTAGGGATGGGGAGGCAGTTCTTC; CDR3 protein: CSVEVGMGRQFF; D gene: -; clone size: -; V gene: TRBV29-1; J gene: TRBJ2-1
CDR3 DNA: TGCGCCAGCAGCTTGGAACCATCACCTAACTATGGCTACACCTTC; CDR3 protein: CASSLEPSPNYGYTF; D gene: -; clone size: -; V gene: TRBV5-1; J gene: TRBJ1-2
CDR3 DNA: TGTGCCAGCAGCAAAGGAGAGACTAGCGGGAGGACAGCCTACAATGAGCAGTTCTTC; CDR3 protein: CASSKGETSGRTAYNEQFF; D gene: -; clone size: few; V gene: TRBV21-1; J gene: TRBJ2-1
CDR3 DNA: TGTGCCAGCCACGGACTTTACTATGGCTACACCTTC; CDR3 protein: CASHGLYYGYTF; D gene: -; clone size: few; V gene: TRBV6-2/TRBV6-3; J gene: TRBJ1-2
CDR3 DNA: TGTGCCAGCAGGACGGACCCGCGGGAGACCCAGTACTTC; CDR3 protein: CASRTDPRETQYF; D gene: -; clone size: -; V gene: TRBV25-1; J gene: TRBJ2-5
CDR3 DNA: TGTGCCAGCAGCTTAGGTACCGGGACGGACGGAAACACCATATATTTT; CDR3 protein: CASSLGTGTDGNTIYF; D gene: -; clone size: -; V gene: TRBV7-9; J gene: TRBJ1-3
CDR3 DNA: TGTGCCAGTAGTTACCGGGAAGAAAAACTGTTTTTT; CDR3 protein: CASSYREEKLFF; D gene: -; clone size: -; V gene: TRBV19; J gene: TRBJ1-4
CDR3 DNA: TGCGCCAGCAGCTACAACATCGCGGGAGTCTACAATGAGCAGTTCTTC; CDR3 protein: CASSYNIAGVYNEQFF; D gene: TRBD2; clone size: few; V gene: TRBV5-1; J gene: TRBJ2-1
CDR3 DNA: TGCGCCAGCAGCTTTGACAGTGGCTCCTACAATGAGCAGTTCTTC; CDR3 protein: CASSFDSGSYNEQFF; D gene: -; clone size: -; V gene: TRBV5-1; J gene: TRBJ2-1
CDR3 DNA: TGTGCCTGGAGTCACGGGTTAAGCTCCTACGAGCAGTACTTC; CDR3 protein: CAWSHGLSSYEQYF; D gene: -; clone size: -; V gene: TRBV30; J gene: TRBJ2-7
CDR3 DNA: TGTGCCAGCAGCCCAGCCCCAGGGCAGGGGTTGAGGGACTATGGCTACACCTTC; CDR3 protein: CASSPAPGQGLRDYGYTF; D gene: -; clone size: -; V gene: TRBV27; J gene: TRBJ1-2
CDR3 DNA: TGCGCCAGCAGCCAAGATACGGCAGGGGGCGGACAAGAGACCCAGTACTTC; CDR3 protein: CASSQDTAGGGQETQYF; D gene: TRBD1; clone size: few; V gene: TRBV4-3; J gene: TRBJ2-5
CDR3 DNA: TGCGCCAGCAGCTTGGGGATAACGAGCACAGATACGCAGTATTTT; CDR3 protein: CASSLGITSTDTQYF; D gene: -; clone size: -; V gene: TRBV5-1; J gene: TRBJ2-3
CDR3 DNA: TGTGCCAGCAGTTTAGTCAGGGCGGGGAGCACTGAAGCTTTCTTT; CDR3 protein: CASSLVRAGSTEAFF; D gene: -; clone size: -; V gene: TRBV12-3/TRBV12-4; J gene: TRBJ1-1
CDR3 DNA: TGCAGCGTTAAGAGTCAGGGCGACACCATATATTTT; CDR3 protein: CSVKSQGDTIYF; D gene: -; clone size: few; V gene: TRBV29-1; J gene: TRBJ1-3
CDR3 DNA: TGCAGTGCTAGTGAAGTTTCCTACGAGCAGTACTTC; CDR3 protein: CSASEVSYEQYF; D gene: -; clone size: few; V gene: TRBV20-1; J gene: TRBJ2-7
CDR3 DNA: TGTGCCAGCAGCATGGACCCGACAGATACGCAGTATTTT; CDR3 protein: CASSMDPTDTQYF; D gene: -; clone size: -; V gene: TRBV7-3; J gene: TRBJ2-3
CDR3 DNA: TGCGCCAGCAGCCCGATTTCAACTAATGAAAAACTGTTTTTT; CDR3 protein: CASSPISTNEKLFF; D gene: -; clone size: few; V gene: TRBV5-1; J gene: TRBJ1-4
CDR3 DNA: TGTGCCAGCAGCCCCCAGGCATCCAGAACCTCCACAGATACGCAGTATTTT; CDR3 protein: CASSPQASRTSTDTQYF; D gene: -; clone size: many; V gene: TRBV7-3; J gene: TRBJ2-3
CDR3 DNA: TGTGCCAGCAGCCTACCCCTTGACCTCAATGGCGATTCACCCCTCCACTTT; CDR3 protein: CASSLPLDLNGDSPLHF; D gene: -; clone size: -; V gene: TRBV7-9; J gene: TRBJ1-6
CDR3 DNA: TGTGCCAGCAGTGACAGTAATCCCCAGCATTTT; CDR3 protein: CASSDSNPQHF; D gene: -; clone size: once; V gene: TRBV6-1; J gene: TRBJ1-5
CDR3 DNA: TGCAGCGTTGAACTCAGGGAGGGGGAGCTGTTTTTT; CDR3 protein: CSVELREGELFF; D gene: -; clone size: once; V gene: TRBV29-1; J gene: TRBJ2-2
CDR3 DNA: TGCGCCAGCAGCCAGGGCCGGGCCAAGAACACTGAAGCTTTCTTT; CDR3 protein: CASSQGRAKNTEAFF; D gene: -; clone size: few; V gene: TRBV4-1; J gene: TRBJ1-1
CDR3 DNA: TGTGCCAGCAGTGTGGGACTCTCTAACTCTGGGGCCAACGTCCTGACTTTC; CDR3 protein: CASSVGLSNSGANVLTF; D gene: -; clone size: -; V gene: TRBV12-3/TRBV12-4; J gene: TRBJ2-6
CDR3 DNA: TGTGCCAGCAGTTATGGGTCTTACACCGGGGAGCTGTTTTTT; CDR3 protein: CASSYGSYTGELFF; D gene: -; clone size: -; V gene: TRBV27; J gene: TRBJ2-2
CDR3 DNA: TGCAGTACCTCAGGGGTCTCCTACGAGCAGTACTTC; CDR3 protein: CSTSGVSYEQYF; D gene: -; clone size: -; V gene: TRBV20-1; J gene: TRBJ2-7
CDR3 DNA: TGTGCCAGCAGCTGGGAGCGGACAGGGGGGACGGACACTGAAGCTTTCTTT; CDR3 protein: CASSWERTGGTDTEAFF; D gene: TRBD1; clone size: few; V gene: TRBV5-4; J gene: TRBJ1-1